This T cell receptor (beta chain) was documented in a study of blood T cell repertoires in COVID-19. Original handling: Reference gene primer amplification gave nucleated cell count estimates. TCRdb's copy holds only in-frame clones and misses some; the assay was immunoSEQ multiplex PCR. For V, J and clone size, that table is used; D and trimming come from the DNA. The profile covers some 290,000 clones, with approximately 87% appearing a single time and about 4.6% taken by the ten largest. CDR3 length: 16 residues. The V gene's germline CDR1 is MDHEN and CDR2 SYDVKM. The V end lost 7 bases, the J end lost 3 bases, and 19 bases lay between the germline ends.

The chain combines TRBV28 with TRBJ2-4; a possible D gene is TRBD2 (7 bases). The receptor was derived from a man aged 55 to 70 who had recovered from COVID-19. Sequences were obtained from peripheral blood. This CDR3 reads CASNNRGGAFKNIQYF. The CDR3 nucleotides read TGTGCCAGCAATAATAGGGGGGGCGCGTTCAAAAACATTCAGTACTTC. Using reference TRBV28 and TRBJ2-4 for the parts outside the CDR3, the full variable domain is DVKVTQSSRYLVKRTGEKVFLECVQDMDHENMFWYRQDPGLGLRLIYFSYDVKMKEKGDIPEGYSVSREKKERFSLILESASTNQTSMYLCASNNRGGAFKNIQYFGAGTRLSVL.